The sequence of this T cell receptor beta chain was determined in a study of blood T cell repertoires in COVID-19 (dated by TCRdb to about 2020). The study in broad terms: Collaborator samples came from the United States, Italy and Spain and covered acute and convalescent phases of COVID-19. The repertoires were released in a freely available public database intended as a resource for research on the immune response to SARS-CoV-2. HLA class I and class II types, where available, came from metadata supplied by the sample provider rather than from assay-based typing. Deeply sampled blood TCRbeta repertoires from subjects exposed to, actively infected with, or recovered from COVID-19 were included in the dataset. The samples were drawn from two sources: the first 160 participants of the ongoing ImmuneRACE study, and some 1,300 subjects contributed by 6 global collaborators. Sample metadata almost always included a de-identified subject ID, COVID-19 status, age in years and sex. The material from the prospective study consisted of cDNA or gDNA derived from T cells, B-cell-depleted T cells, or PBMCs.

One collaborating source in Seattle enrolled patients while the patients were actively infected and followed the patients over time throughout the course of disease. Each collaborating institution followed its own protocols to collect whole blood in K2EDTA tubes. For TCRbeta analysis, collaborators shipped samples as frozen whole blood, isolated PBMCs, or DNA extracted from either of those sample types. The immunoSEQ Assay, a bias-controlled multiplex PCR, was used to amplify TCRbeta CDR3 regions from genomic DNA. The original methods were these. Nucleated cell counts per sample were estimated from amplification of reference gene primers within the assay. Sequence reads were collapsed and filtered to measure the absolute abundance of every unique TCRbeta CDR3 rearrangement. For each sample, productive Simpson clonality was calculated by taking the square root of Simpson's diversity index across productive rearrangements. In TCRdb, the immuneACCESS table is reduced to in-frame sequences with V and J assigned. These tables do not hold every clone; where another copy was compared, an unresolved V gene accounts for under half, and the others remain unexplained. V and J calls and clone size come straight from that table; D and trimming were deduced from the DNA. Counted in this sample were some 180,000 clones; 75% to 90% of them appeared once. The ten largest make up roughly 7.2% of the sample.

From the cysteine through the phenylalanine, the CDR3 covers 15 amino acids. The kept DNA is CDR3 alone, 45 bases in frame from the first base. From the germline V gene, CDR1 is SGHVS and CDR2 is FNYEAQ. The V end loses 4 bases and the J end loses 4 bases, and a stretch of 14 bases separates them. A note on this clone: What this receptor recognizes is not known. No clone much larger than this one lies a single base away; base qualities are absent.

Study-wide conclusions, independent of this receptor: Clinical and demographic metadata were provided uncurated, with the amount varying by source and participant.

The sample comprised peripheral blood. Rearrangement joined TRBV7-6 to TRBJ1-3; too little of a D gene remains to name it. The TCR sequence derives from a middle-aged woman with COVID-19, enrolled during active disease. The encoded CDR3 is CASSSANRGGNTIYF. Here is the DNA: TGTGCCAGCAGCTCGGCAAACAGAGGGGGAAACACCATATATTTT.